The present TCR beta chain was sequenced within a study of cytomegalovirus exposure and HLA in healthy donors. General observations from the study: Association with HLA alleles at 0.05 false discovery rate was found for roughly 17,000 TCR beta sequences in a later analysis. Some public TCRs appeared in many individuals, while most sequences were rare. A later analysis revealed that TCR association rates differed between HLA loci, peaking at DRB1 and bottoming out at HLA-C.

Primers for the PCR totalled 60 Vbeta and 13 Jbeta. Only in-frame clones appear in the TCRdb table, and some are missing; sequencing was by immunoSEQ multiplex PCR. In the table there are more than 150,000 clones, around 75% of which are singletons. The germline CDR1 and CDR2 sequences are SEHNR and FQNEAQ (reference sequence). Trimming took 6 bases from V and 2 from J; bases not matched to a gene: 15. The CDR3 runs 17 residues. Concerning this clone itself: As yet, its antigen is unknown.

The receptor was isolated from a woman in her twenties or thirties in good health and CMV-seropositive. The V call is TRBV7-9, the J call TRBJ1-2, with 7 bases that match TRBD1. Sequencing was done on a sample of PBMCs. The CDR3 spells CASRRIPDRDSNYGYTF. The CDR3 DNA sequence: TGTGCCAGCAGACGTATTCCGGACCGGGACAGCAACTATGGCTACACCTTC.